One sample yielded the 5 T cell receptor beta chains listed below, sequenced in a study of radiation and T cells in renal cell carcinoma. Assay used: immunoSEQ multiplex PCR; TCRdb lists only in-frame clones, some missing. Seen here are about 140,000 clones, approximately 87% observed once, and the top ten hold approximately 24%. Specified time point: baseline pretreatment blood. Treatment described: 15 Gy SBRT to primary tumor, nephrectomy 4 weeks later. Sequencing was performed on blood, taken from a patient whose treatment included radiotherapy and nephrectomy. The receptor source for this set is a woman aged 50 to 60 with renal cell carcinoma.

The chain couples TRBV2 to TRBJ1-4; no clear D gene. The germline V and J ends were trimmed by 3 bases and 8 bases, with 7 bases remaining between them. The CDR3 is made up of 12 amino acids. CDR1 and CDR2 (germline): SNHLY, FYNNEI. CDR3 region: CASSDEVEKLFF. In nucleotides, the CDR3 is TGTGCCAGCAGTGACGAAGTAGAAAAACTGTTTTTT. Looking up the rest from reference TRBV2 and TRBJ1-4 gives the full variable domain: EPEVTQTPSHQVTQMGQEVILRCVPISNHLYFYWYRQILGQKVEFLVSFYNNEISEKSEIFDDQFSVERPDGSNFTLKIRSTKLEDSAMYFCASSDEVEKLFFGSGTQLSVL.

V and J are TRBV5-4 and TRBJ1-1; D gene uncertain. V was trimmed by 1 base and J by 3 bases, leaving 10 bases between them. The CDR3 sequence is 14 residues long. Germline V CDR1 and CDR2: SGHNT, YYREEE (reference sequence). The CDR3 nucleotides are TGTGCCAGCAGCTTGTATATGGGAGACACTGAAGCTTTCTTT. The encoded protein is CASSLYMGDTEAFF.

This clone was observed a single time. The chain carries TRBV4-1 and TRBJ2-5; D unclear. CDR3 size: 14 residues. CDR1 and CDR2 (germline): MGHRA, YSYEKL. V lost 0 bases, J lost 7 bases, and 12 bases lay in between. Here the CDR3 DNA reads TGCGCCAGCAGCCAAGATCCCAGGTATGGGACCCAGTACTTC. Translation: CASSQDPRYGTQYF.

The V and J genes are TRBV29-1 and TRBJ2-5, with 14 bases lining up with TRBD2. V dropped 7 bases and J dropped 5; count of bases not matched to a gene: 9. There are 15 residues in the CDR3. Germline-derived CDR1 and CDR2 are SQVTM and ANQGSEA. The CDR3: CSAVRLAGGLETQYF. The CDR3 DNA reads TGCAGCGCCGTCAGACTAGCGGGGGGGTTGGAGACCCAGTACTTC.

The count of this clone is one. V and J are TRBV5-4 and TRBJ2-3; D possibly corresponds to TRBD1 (5 bases). The CDR3 consists of 18 residues. Trimming pared 2 bases from V and 5 bases from J, leaving 24 bases between. Germline CDR1 is SGHNT and CDR2 is YYREEE (reference sequence). The CDR3 DNA is TGTGCCAGCAGCTTAAAAGGGGTCCGGGCCCTGAGAGAAGATACGCAGTATTTT. This sequence encodes CASSLKGVRALREDTQYF.